A single sample gave rise to the 24 T cell receptor beta chains below, sequenced in a study of cytomegalovirus exposure and HLA in healthy donors. A multiplex PCR was run with 60 Vbeta primers and 13 Jbeta primers. This table comes from immunoSEQ multiplex PCR, and its TCRdb copy is limited to in-frame clones, with some not included. The sample consists of over 100,000 clones, around 73% of them appearing once. The sequenced sample was PBMCs. These receptors were taken from a female donor in good health and CMV-seronegative.

The rearrangement links TRBV28 to TRBJ1-1; 7 nucleotides line up with TRBD1. This CDR3 spans 13 amino acids. The germline V gene encodes CDR1 MDHEN and CDR2 SYDVKM. V gave up 5 bases and J gave up 5 bases; unmatched junction bases: 5. CDR3 nucleotide sequence: TGTGCCAGCAGTCCCAGGGGGATAACTGAAGCTTTCTTT. Its protein product is CASSPRGITEAFF.

This chain's CDR3 is CAWSPGSLNEKLFF. The CDR3 bases are TGTGCCTGGAGCCCCGGGTCCCTTAATGAAAAACTGTTTTTT. This chain uses TRBV30 with TRBJ1-4, with unresolved D. V lost 3 bases, J lost 4 bases, and 12 bases lay in between. This CDR3 has 14 residues. Germline CDR1 reads GTSNPN; CDR2 reads SVGIG (reference sequence).

This clone showed up just a few times. The rearrangement links TRBV9 to TRBJ2-1, with D maybe TRBD2 (6 bases). The CDR3 extends over 15 amino acids. The germline V gene encodes CDR1 SGDLS and CDR2 YYNGEE. V was cut by 7 bases and J by 1 base, with 15 bases left in between. For the CDR3, the DNA is TGTGCCAGCGCCCCCCCGGCGGGGTCCTACAATGAGCAGTTCTTC. Encoded protein: CASAPPAGSYNEQFF. Complete variable domain (other parts from reference TRBV9 and TRBJ2-1): DSGVTQTPKHLITATGQRVTLRCSPRSGDLSVYWYQQSLDQGLQFLIQYYNGEERAKGNILERFSAQQFPDLHSELNLSSLELGDSALYFCASAPPAGSYNEQFFGPGTRLTVL.

The gene calls are TRBV28 and TRBJ2-3, with TRBD1 identical over 7 bases. The CDR3 consists of 15 residues. CDR1 MDHEN and CDR2 SYDVKM come from the germline V gene. V lost 6 bases to trimming and J lost 6 bases; unmatched junction nucleotides: 12. CDR3 protein: CASRPHEGGKDTQYF. The CDR3, as DNA: TGTGCCAGCAGACCTCATGAAGGGGGCAAGGATACGCAGTATTTT.

The chain links TRBV7-2 to TRBJ2-1; TRBD2 aligns across 11 bases. V was clipped by 5 bases and J by 6 bases; unmatched bases: 9. The CDR3 runs 16 residues. Looked up from germline, CDR1 is SGHTA and CDR2 is FQGNSA. The CDR3 loop reads CASSPRTSGPLNEQFF. DNA for the CDR3: TGTGCCAGCAGCCCCCGGACTAGCGGGCCCCTCAATGAGCAGTTCTTC.

This sequence joins TRBV30 and TRBJ1-5; D gene uncertain. The CDR3 consists of 13 residues. The germline gives CDR1 GTSNPN, CDR2 SVGIG (reference sequence). Trimming left V 0 bases short and J 4 bases short, with 7 bases between. The CDR3 loop is CAWSVERNQPQHF. The CDR3 region has the DNA TGTGCCTGGAGTGTAGAGCGGAATCAGCCCCAGCATTTT.

The V call is TRBV28, the J call TRBJ2-7, with D perhaps matching TRBD2 (6 bases). The CDR3 has 15 amino acids. Germline loops: CDR1 MDHEN, CDR2 SYDVKM. Trimming took off 1 base at V and 1 base at J, with 11 bases between the two ends. CDR3 DNA sequence: TGTGCCAGCAGTTTATTAGGGACTGCTTCCTACGAGCAGTACTTC. It is translated as CASSLLGTASYEQYF. Full variable domain (outside the CDR3, taken from reference TRBV28 and TRBJ2-7): DVKVTQSSRYLVKRTGEKVFLECVQDMDHENMFWYRQDPGLGLRLIYFSYDVKMKEKGDIPEGYSVSREKKERFSLILESASTNQTSMYLCASSLLGTASYEQYFGPGTRLTVT.

The chain is built from TRBV11-2 and TRBJ2-3; 12 nucleotides agree with TRBD2. The length of the CDR3 is 18 residues. Germline CDR1 is SGHAT and CDR2 is FQNNGV. V trimming: 1 base; J trimming: 4 bases; junction bases outside the gene matches: 9. CDR3 amino acids: CASSLGLAGELVADTQYF. The CDR3 DNA reads as TGTGCCAGCAGCTTAGGACTAGCGGGAGAGTTGGTCGCAGATACGCAGTATTTT. Based on the CDR3 plus reference TRBV11-2 and TRBJ2-3, the full variable domain is EAGVAQSPRYKIIEKRQSVAFWCNPISGHATLYWYQQILGQGPKLLIQFQNNGVVDDSQLPKDRFSAERLKGVDSTLKIQPAKLEDSAVYLCASSLGLAGELVADTQYFGPGTRLTVL.

This clone was picked up a small number of times. The chain has TRBV6-5 and TRBJ2-1; 7 bases map to TRBD2. The J segment lost 3 bases and the V segment lost 2 bases, leaving 1 base of the junction unmatched. CDR1 and CDR2 from the germline V gene are MNHEY and SVGAGI. The CDR3 has 14 amino acids. The CDR3 loop is CASSYGGSYNEQFF. CDR3 nucleotides: TGTGCCAGCAGTTACGGCGGGAGCTACAATGAGCAGTTCTTC.

CDR3: CASSLDRNSYEQYF. CDR3 nucleotide sequence: TGTGCCAGCAGCTTAGATAGAAACTCCTACGAGCAGTACTTC. J is TRBJ2-7 and V is TRBV11-2; D gene unclear. Germline V CDR1 and CDR2: SGHAT, FQNNGV. The CDR3 is 14 residues long. V was clipped by 0 bases and J by 0 bases, with 6 bases between them.

The chain recombines TRBV6-1 with TRBJ1-1, with TRBD1 identical over 8 bases. Unmatched junction bases numbered 8, after V lost 1 base and J lost 4 bases. The length of the CDR3 is 16 residues. Per the germline V gene, CDR1 is MNHNS and CDR2 is SASEGT. CDR3: CASSEGPGQGGTEAFF. The CDR3 nucleotides read TGTGCCAGCAGTGAAGGCCCAGGACAGGGAGGCACTGAAGCTTTCTTT.

This clone has just a few counts. This chain uses TRBV6-4 with TRBJ1-1; the D gene is possibly TRBD1 (5 bases). Germline-derived CDR1 and CDR2 are MRHNA and SNTAGT. The CDR3 runs 13 residues. The germline V and J ends were trimmed by 3 bases and 2 bases, with 7 bases remaining between them. CDR3 residues: CASSEQENTEAFF. Here the CDR3 DNA reads TGTGCCAGCAGTGAACAGGAAAACACTGAAGCTTTCTTT.

In nucleotides, the CDR3 is TGTGCCAGCAAGGGTAGCGGGAGGGTCGAGCAGTACTTC. This gives the protein CASKGSGRVEQYF. This chain links TRBV2 with TRBJ2-7, with TRBD2 matching over 11 bases. V shed 7 bases and J 6 bases; nucleotides not matched to a gene: 5. The CDR3 loop spans 13 amino acids. Germline CDR1 reads SNHLY; CDR2 reads FYNNEI.

V is TRBV5-6 and J is TRBJ1-3; 7 bases are a match to TRBD1. Trimming at V came to 4 bases and at J to 4 bases, leaving 5 bases not matched to a gene. The germline gives CDR1 SGHDT, CDR2 YYEEEE. The CDR3 covers 14 residues. CDR3 nucleotide sequence: TGTGCCAGCAGCCTCATGACAGGGGGAAACACCATATATTTT. Amino acids: CASSLMTGGNTIYF.

The chain joins TRBV7-2 to TRBJ1-2; TRBD1 matches 7 bases. The germline V gene encodes CDR1 SGHTA and CDR2 FQGNSA. Germline trimming cut 2 bases from V and 5 bases from J; bases unmatched to any gene: 11. The CDR3 extends over 16 amino acids. The CDR3 is CASSLLVTGLGYGYTF. The CDR3 bases are TGTGCCAGCAGCTTATTGGTGACAGGGCTGGGGTATGGCTACACCTTC.

V is TRBV9 and J is TRBJ2-3; 9 positions agree with TRBD2. The CDR3 has 16 amino acids. J was trimmed by 0 bases and V by 1 base; bases with no gene match: 3. Per germline, CDR1 SGDLS and CDR2 YYNGEE. Here the CDR3 reads CASSVLAGTSTDTQYF. The CDR3 region has the DNA TGTGCCAGCAGCGTACTAGCGGGGACGAGCACAGATACGCAGTATTTT. Variable domain in full (rest from reference TRBV9 and TRBJ2-3): DSGVTQTPKHLITATGQRVTLRCSPRSGDLSVYWYQQSLDQGLQFLIQYYNGEERAKGNILERFSAQQFPDLHSELNLSSLELGDSALYFCASSVLAGTSTDTQYFGPGTRLTVL.

The rearrangement uses TRBV29-1 and TRBJ2-1; 13 bases fit TRBD2. Germline V gene lookup returns CDR1 SQVTM and CDR2 ANQGSEA. The CDR3 runs to 17 residues. The V segment lost 0 bases and the J segment 8 bases; nucleotides outside the gene matches: 10. CDR3 DNA: TGCAGCGTTGAAGATCGGCAGACTAGCGGGAGGATCGATGAGCAGTTCTTC. This sequence encodes CSVEDRQTSGRIDEQFF.

This chain links TRBV5-4 with TRBJ2-3, with TRBD2 identical over 7 bases. The CDR3 is made up of 16 amino acids. Losses at the gene ends were 4 bases for V and 1 base for J; bases not matched to a gene: 9. Germline loops: CDR1 SGHNT, CDR2 YYREEE (reference sequence). CDR3 amino acids: CASSRDATSGTDTQYF. In DNA, the CDR3 is TGTGCCAGCAGCCGGGACGCAACTAGCGGCACAGATACGCAGTATTTT.

The CDR3 protein is CASTVTGAYGYTF. CDR3 DNA sequence: TGTGCCAGCACCGTCACAGGGGCCTATGGCTACACCTTC. The chain is built from TRBV28 and TRBJ1-2; TRBD1 agrees at 7 bases. The CDR3 extends over 13 amino acids. V was clipped by 7 bases and J by 4 bases; unmatched bases: 6. Per the germline V gene, CDR1 is MDHEN and CDR2 is SYDVKM.

In the case of this clone: One end of the junction fails to match germline, which may point to a read error. The J gene is TRBJ2-5, the V gene TRBV7-9; D unresolved. The CDR3 is 12 amino acids. Per the germline V gene, CDR1 is SEHNR and CDR2 is FQNEAQ (reference sequence). The CDR3 spells CSSSFIRETQYF. As DNA, the CDR3 is TGTTCCAGCAGCTTCATTCGGGAGACCCAGTACTTC.

V is TRBV10-1 and J is TRBJ1-2; 8 positions agree with TRBD1. V gave up 6 bases and J gave up 5 bases; unmatched junction bases: 5. There are 13 residues in the CDR3. Looked up from germline, CDR1 is WNHNN and CDR2 is SYGVQD (reference sequence). The DNA of the CDR3 is TGCGCCAGCAGCCCAGGGGGCAGATATGGCTACACCTTC. It yields the protein CASSPGGRYGYTF.

The chain joins TRBV6-5 to TRBJ2-3; perhaps TRBD2 as D (7 bases). The CDR3 has 14 amino acids. Germline values: CDR1 MNHEY, CDR2 SVGAGI. V was pared by 6 bases and J by 2 bases, with 12 bases between. CDR3 in DNA: TGTGCCAGCAGGAGAGGGGGGGACACAGATACGCAGTATTTT. Its translation is CASRRGGDTDTQYF.

This chain uses TRBV10-3 with TRBJ2-1, with 10 bases matching TRBD1. After removal of 9 bases from V and 4 bases from J, the junction contained 6 bases not matched to a gene. The CDR3 totals 14 residues. Germline CDR1 reads ENHRY; CDR2 reads SYGVKD. The CDR3 nucleotides are TGTGCCATTACTCCGGGACAGGGGTACAATGAGCAGTTCTTC. It yields the protein CAITPGQGYNEQFF.

This chain uses TRBV4-3 with TRBJ2-3; 8 bases fit TRBD1. CDR1 LGHNA and CDR2 YSLEER come from the germline V gene. J lost 0 bases, V lost 5 bases, and 10 bases had no gene match. The CDR3 covers 17 residues. In nucleotides, the CDR3 is TGCGCCAGCAGCTCACGGGGGACAGGAGGTAGCACAGATACGCAGTATTTT. Translating gives CASSSRGTGGSTDTQYF.